Included here is one T cell receptor beta chain sequence, with context. Its antigen is unknown. Autoimmune disease history or systemic immunosuppression led to patients being barred. The method was immunoSEQ multiplex PCR; TCRdb's version includes in-frame clones alone and lacks a portion of them. The data hold fewer than 80,000 clones, with around 86% observed a single time. This record comes from a study of OX40 agonist ivuxolimab in advanced cancers. General study findings and limits: Certain nonresponders additionally had low normalized T-cell clonal expansion.

The germline gives CDR1 MDHEN, CDR2 SYDVKM. With V trimmed by 6 bases and J by 0 bases, 13 bases remained unmatched. The CDR3 is 17 residues long. This chain joins TRBV28 and TRBJ2-7; 8 bases agree with TRBD1. Sample: CD4+ or CD8+ T cells sorted from blood, taken in a trial of the OX40 agonist ivuxolimab. This sequence originates from an adult with an advanced solid tumor such as melanoma, head and neck, liver or kidney cancer. As DNA, the CDR3 is TGTGCCAGCAGCCTCCCGGGTTGGACAGGGCGCTCCTACGAGCAGTACTTC. Amino acid sequence: CASSLPGWTGRSYEQYF.